This T cell receptor (beta chain) was identified during a study of blood T cell repertoires in COVID-19. About the research overall: T cells, B-cell-depleted T cells, or PBMCs supplied cDNA or gDNA.

V shed 5 bases and J 1 base; nucleotides not matched to a gene: 17. This CDR3 has 19 residues. Germline V CDR1 and CDR2: SGHTA, FQGNSA. Assay: immunoSEQ multiplex PCR; the TCRdb copy retains only in-frame clones and omits some. Here the sample spans 140,000 to 150,000 clones, about 83% being singletons. The receptor was isolated from a woman between 50 and 59 years old who had been exposed to COVID-19. The specimen sequenced was PBMCs or T cells enriched from blood (not recorded which). The rearrangement links TRBV7-2 to TRBJ1-2, with 9 bases aligning to TRBD1. In DNA, the CDR3 is TGTGCCAGCAGCCCGCGGCCCCCGGGACAGGGAAACCTTAACTATGGCTACACCTTC. Encoded protein: CASSPRPPGQGNLNYGYTF.